This record covers a single T cell receptor beta chain. What it recognizes is unknown. The CDR3 runs to 15 residues. With 3 bases clipped from V and 3 bases from J, the junction kept 4 bases outside the gene matches. Per germline, CDR1 SGHAT and CDR2 FQNNGV. Sequenced by immunoSEQ multiplex PCR; TCRdb stores in-frame clones only, minus some. This repertoire shows tens of thousands of clones, approximately 90% found once; its top ten account for around 4.1%. This record comes from a study of OX40 agonist ivuxolimab in advanced cancers. Looking at the study overall: Ivuxolimab is an agonistic anti-OX40 (CD134) antibody, and patients were treated with it. Points from the study as a whole: Partial responders dosed at 0.1-3.0 mg/kg displayed clonal expansion ranking among the lowest. The study did not work out the antigen specificity of the expanded peripheral T cells.

V usage is TRBV11-2 and J usage is TRBJ2-7, with TRBD2 matching 11 bases. This specimen was CD4+ or CD8+ T cells sorted from blood, taken in a trial of the OX40 agonist ivuxolimab. The source is an adult with an advanced solid tumor such as melanoma, head and neck, liver or kidney cancer. This CDR3 is CASSFRLAGNYEQYF. As DNA, the CDR3 is TGTGCCAGCAGCTTCAGACTAGCGGGGAACTACGAGCAGTACTTC.